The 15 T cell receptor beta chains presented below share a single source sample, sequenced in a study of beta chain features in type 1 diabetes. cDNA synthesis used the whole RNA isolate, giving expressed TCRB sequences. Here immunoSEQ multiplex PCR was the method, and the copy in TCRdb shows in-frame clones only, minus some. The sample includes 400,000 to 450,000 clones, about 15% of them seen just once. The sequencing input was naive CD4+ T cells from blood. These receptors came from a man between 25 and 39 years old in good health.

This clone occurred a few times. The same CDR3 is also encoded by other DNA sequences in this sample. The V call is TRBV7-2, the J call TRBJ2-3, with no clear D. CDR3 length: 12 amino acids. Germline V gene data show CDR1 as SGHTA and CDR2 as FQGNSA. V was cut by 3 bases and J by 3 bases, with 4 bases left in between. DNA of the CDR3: TGTGCCAGCAGCTTGTGGACAGATACGCAGTATTTT. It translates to CASSLWTDTQYF.

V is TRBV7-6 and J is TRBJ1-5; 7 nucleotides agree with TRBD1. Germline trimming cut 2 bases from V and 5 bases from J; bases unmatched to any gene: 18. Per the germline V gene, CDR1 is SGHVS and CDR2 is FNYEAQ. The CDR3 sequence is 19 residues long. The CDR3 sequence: CASSLFLGQPRREYQPQHF. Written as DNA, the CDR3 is TGTGCCAGCAGCTTATTCTTGGGACAGCCCAGAAGGGAATATCAGCCCCAGCATTTT. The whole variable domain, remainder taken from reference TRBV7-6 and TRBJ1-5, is GAGVSQSPRYKVTKRGQDVALRCDPISGHVSLYWYRQALGQGPEFLTYFNYEAQQDKSGLPNDRFSAERPEGSISTLTIQRTEQRDSAMYRCASSLFLGQPRREYQPQHFGDGTRLSIL.

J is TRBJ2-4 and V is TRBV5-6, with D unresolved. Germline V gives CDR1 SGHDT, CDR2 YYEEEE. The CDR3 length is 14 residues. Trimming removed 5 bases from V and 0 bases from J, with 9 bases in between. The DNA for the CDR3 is TGTGCCAGCAGGTCGATATCAGCCAAAAACATTCAGTACTTC. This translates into CASRSISAKNIQYF.

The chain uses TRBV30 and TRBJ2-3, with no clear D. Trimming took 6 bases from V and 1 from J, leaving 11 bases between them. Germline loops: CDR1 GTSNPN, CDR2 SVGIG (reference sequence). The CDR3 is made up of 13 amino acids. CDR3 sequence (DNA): TGTGCCTGTTCATTTGGGGGCACAGATACGCAGTATTTT. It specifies CACSFGGTDTQYF.

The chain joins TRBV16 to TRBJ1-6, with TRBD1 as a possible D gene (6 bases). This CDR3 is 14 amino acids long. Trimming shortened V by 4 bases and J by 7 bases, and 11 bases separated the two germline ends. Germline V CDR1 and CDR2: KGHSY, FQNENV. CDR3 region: CASSLTGQNSPLHF. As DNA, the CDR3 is TGTGCCAGCAGCCTAACAGGGCAGAATTCACCCCTCCACTTT.

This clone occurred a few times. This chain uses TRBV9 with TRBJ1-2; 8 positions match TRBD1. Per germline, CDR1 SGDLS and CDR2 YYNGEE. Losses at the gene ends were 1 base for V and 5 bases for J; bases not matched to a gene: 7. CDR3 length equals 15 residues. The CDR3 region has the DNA TGTGCCAGCAGCGTAATTGGGACAGGCCCATATGGCTACACCTTC. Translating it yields CASSVIGTGPYGYTF.

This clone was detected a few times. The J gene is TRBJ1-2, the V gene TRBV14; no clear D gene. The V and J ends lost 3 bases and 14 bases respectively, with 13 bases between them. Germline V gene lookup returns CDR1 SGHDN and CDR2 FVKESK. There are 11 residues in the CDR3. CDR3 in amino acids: CASSQQTAETF. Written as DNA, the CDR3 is TGTGCCAGCAGCCAGCAGACGGCGGAAACCTTC. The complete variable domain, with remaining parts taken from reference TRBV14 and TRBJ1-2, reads EAGVTQFPSHSVIEKGQTVTLRCDPISGHDNLYWYRRVMGKEIKFLLHFVKESKQDESGMPNNRFLAERTGGTYSTLKVQPAELEDSGVYFCASSQQTAETFGSGTRLTVV.

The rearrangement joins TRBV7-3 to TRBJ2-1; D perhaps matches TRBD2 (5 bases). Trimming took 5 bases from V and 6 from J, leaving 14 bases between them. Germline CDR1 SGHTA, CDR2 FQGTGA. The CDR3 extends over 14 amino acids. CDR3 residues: CASSADPRGNEQFF. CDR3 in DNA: TGTGCCAGCAGCGCGGACCCCCGGGGCAATGAGCAGTTCTTC.

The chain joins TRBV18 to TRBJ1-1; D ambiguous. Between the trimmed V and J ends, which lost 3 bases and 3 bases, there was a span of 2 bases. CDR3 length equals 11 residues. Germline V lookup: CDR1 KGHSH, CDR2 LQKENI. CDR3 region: CASSPDTEAFF. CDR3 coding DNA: TGTGCCAGCTCACCCGACACTGAAGCTTTCTTT.

Here the CDR3 DNA reads TGTGCCAGCAGCACAACTCAGGGAGATACGCAGTATTTT. Its protein is CASSTTQGDTQYF. The chain employs TRBV2 and TRBJ2-3, with D possibly matching TRBD1 (5 bases). Trimming took 6 bases from V and 5 from J, leaving 12 bases between them. The CDR3 spans 13 residues. CDR1 is SNHLY, CDR2 FYNNEI, per germline. The full variable domain, with the rest looked up from reference TRBV2 and TRBJ2-3, is EPEVTQTPSHQVTQMGQEVILRCVPISNHLYFYWYRQILGQKVEFLVSFYNNEISEKSEIFDDQFSVERPDGSNFTLKIRSTKLEDSAMYFCASSTTQGDTQYFGPGTRLTVL.

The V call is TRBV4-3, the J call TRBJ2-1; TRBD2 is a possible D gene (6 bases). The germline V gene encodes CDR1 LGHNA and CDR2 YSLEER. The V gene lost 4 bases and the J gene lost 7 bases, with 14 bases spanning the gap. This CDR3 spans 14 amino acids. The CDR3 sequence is CASSPGETWNEQFF. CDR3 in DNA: TGCGCCAGCAGCCCGGGGGAGACGTGGAATGAGCAGTTCTTC.

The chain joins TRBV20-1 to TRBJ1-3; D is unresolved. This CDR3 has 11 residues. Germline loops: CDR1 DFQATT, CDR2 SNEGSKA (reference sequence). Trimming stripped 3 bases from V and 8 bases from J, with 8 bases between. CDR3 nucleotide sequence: TGCAGTGCTAGGCTCCAAGACACCATATATTTT. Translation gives CSARLQDTIYF.

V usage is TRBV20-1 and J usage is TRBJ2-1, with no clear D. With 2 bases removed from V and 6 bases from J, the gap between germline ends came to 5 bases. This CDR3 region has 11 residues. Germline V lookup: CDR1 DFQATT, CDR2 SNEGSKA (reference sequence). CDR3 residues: CSARNGNEQFF. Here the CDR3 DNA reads TGCAGTGCTAGAAACGGCAATGAGCAGTTCTTC.

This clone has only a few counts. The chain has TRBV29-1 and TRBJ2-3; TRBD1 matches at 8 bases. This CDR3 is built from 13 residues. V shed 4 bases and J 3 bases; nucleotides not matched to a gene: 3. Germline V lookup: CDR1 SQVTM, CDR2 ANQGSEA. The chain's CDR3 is CSVAGQVTDTQYF. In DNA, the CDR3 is TGCAGCGTTGCGGGACAGGTGACAGATACGCAGTATTTT.

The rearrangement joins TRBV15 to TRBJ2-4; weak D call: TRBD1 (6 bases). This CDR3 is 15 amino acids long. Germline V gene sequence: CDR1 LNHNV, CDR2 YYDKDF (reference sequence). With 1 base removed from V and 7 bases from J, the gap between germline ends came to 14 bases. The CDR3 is CATSRGVQGSNIQYF. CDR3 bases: TGTGCCACCAGCAGAGGGGTTCAGGGGTCGAACATTCAGTACTTC. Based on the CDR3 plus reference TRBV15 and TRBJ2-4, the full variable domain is DAMVIQNPRYQVTQFGKPVTLSCSQTLNHNVMYWYQQKSSQAPKLLFHYYDKDFNNEADTPDNFQSRRPNTSFCFLDIRSPGLGDTAMYLCATSRGVQGSNIQYFGAGTRLSVL.